The 2 T cell receptor beta chains below were found in one sample sequenced in a study of read filtering for tumor transcriptome and immune sequencing. From 350 to 500 ng of RNA, a library with molecular barcoded alpha/delta and beta/gamma adaptors was made. TCRdb passed the reads through MiXCR, listing each CDR3 protein once. The sample consists of about 46,000 distinct CDR3 sequences, about a fifth of them appearing once. Sequencing was done on a sample of a population of CD138-negative cells sorted from bone marrow. The receptors come from a donor at least 40 years old with multiple myeloma.

About this clonotype: At one end, the junction sequence differs from germline, possibly due to a read error. The chain is built from TRBV29-1 and TRBJ2-1; 7 nucleotides align to TRBD1. There are 13 residues in the CDR3. CDR1 SQVTM and CDR2 ANQGSEA come from the germline V gene. CDR3 region: CSGQKGQINDQFF. The DNA for the CDR3 is TGCAGCGGCCAAAAGGGACAGATCAATGATCAGTTCTTC.

A remark on this clonotype: This is likely a read error, given that the CDR3 carries no conserved phenylalanine or tryptophan at its end. This sequence joins TRBV9 and TRBJ2-1, with a possible D match to TRBD2 (5 bases). CDR1 is SGDLS and CDR2 is YYNGEE in the germline V gene. This CDR3 is built from 14 residues. CDR3 in amino acids: CVSSVDEGHNEQFL. DNA for the CDR3: TGTGTCAGCAGCGTAGATGAGGGCCACAATGAGCAGTTCCTC.